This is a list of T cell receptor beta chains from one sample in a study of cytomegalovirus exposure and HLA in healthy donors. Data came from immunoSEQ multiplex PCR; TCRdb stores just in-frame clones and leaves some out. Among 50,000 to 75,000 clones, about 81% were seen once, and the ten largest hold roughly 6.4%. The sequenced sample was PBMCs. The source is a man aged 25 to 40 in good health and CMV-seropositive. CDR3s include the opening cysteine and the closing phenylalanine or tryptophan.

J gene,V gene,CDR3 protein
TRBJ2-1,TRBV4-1,CASSQGGGWTSGVSSYNEQFF
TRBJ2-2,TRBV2,CASSEGGRGTGELFF
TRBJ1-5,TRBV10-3,CAISDQVNQPQHF
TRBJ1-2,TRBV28,CASSRTGLGYTF
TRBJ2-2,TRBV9,CASSAFGTVNTGELFF
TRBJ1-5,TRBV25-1,CASSELSTGGSNQPQHF
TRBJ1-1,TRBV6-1,CASSLTGSRTEAFF
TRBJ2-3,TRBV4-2,CASSQDLRGTDTQYF
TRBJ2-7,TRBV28,CASSFKQGAYEQYF
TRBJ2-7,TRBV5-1,CASSTQPGRGYEQYF
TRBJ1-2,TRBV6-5,CASSLTGGLNYGYTF
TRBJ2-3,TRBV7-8,CASSLTSIPDTQYF
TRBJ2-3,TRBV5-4,CASSFQGSDTQYF
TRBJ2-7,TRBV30,CAWSVPGGGSYEQYF
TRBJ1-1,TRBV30,CAWRGSGTEAFF
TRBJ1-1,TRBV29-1,CSVVVQGGTEAFF
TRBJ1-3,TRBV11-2,CASSLIPGSNSGNTIYF
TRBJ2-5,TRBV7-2,CASSLLAGGAGETQYF
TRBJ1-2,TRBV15,CATSRDRGSKGYTF
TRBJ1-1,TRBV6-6,CASSGTGRTEAFF
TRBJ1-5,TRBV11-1,CASSFEVRGRGNQPQHF
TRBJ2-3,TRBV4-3,CASSQDQAGGPDTQYF
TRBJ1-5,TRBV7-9,CASSSPGGTDSNQPQHF
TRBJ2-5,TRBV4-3,CASSSGNRRGETQYF
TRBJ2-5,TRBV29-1,CSVVAGGLETQYF
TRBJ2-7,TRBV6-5,CASRGTGGREQYF
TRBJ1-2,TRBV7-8,CASSTGTGGRYGYTF
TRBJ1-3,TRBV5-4,CASSLDPSGNTIYF
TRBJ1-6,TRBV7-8,CASSLDRNNSPLHF
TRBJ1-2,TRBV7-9,CASSQTGLNYGYTF
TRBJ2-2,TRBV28,CASNPDRGNTGELFF
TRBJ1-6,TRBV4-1,CASSQDRGWSPLHF
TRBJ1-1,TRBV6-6,CASFGNFERNTEAFF
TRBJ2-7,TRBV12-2,CASRLTRTGPCYEQYF
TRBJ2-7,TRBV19,CASSIAPTQDYEQYF
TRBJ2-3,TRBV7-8,CASSPGTSGGLTDTQYF
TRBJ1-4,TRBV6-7,CASSTTGATSEKLFF
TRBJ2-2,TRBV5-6,CASSFWQGAGELFF
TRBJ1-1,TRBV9,CASSGTQLNTEAFF
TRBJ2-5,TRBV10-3,CASSPRDRRQETQYF
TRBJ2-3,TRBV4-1,CASSPRLAGGGTDTQYF
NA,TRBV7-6,CASSLDGTFTYEQYF
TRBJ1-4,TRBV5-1,CASSLAPQGTGEKLFF
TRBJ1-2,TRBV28,CASSLMSDNQRHNYGYTF
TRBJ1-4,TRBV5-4,CASSWTGGEKLFF
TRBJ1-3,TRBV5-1,CASSLNTAGNTIYF
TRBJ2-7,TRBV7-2,CASSLDSSYEQYF
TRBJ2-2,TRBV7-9,CSSSLSGGLNTGELFF
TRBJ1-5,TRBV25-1,CASSGNRVPINQPQHF